These 22 T cell receptor beta chains were sequenced from one sample in a study of Tregs in tolerant kidney transplant recipients. The protocol was immunoSEQ multiplex PCR, while the TCRdb copy is restricted to in-frame clones and leaves out a portion. The repertoire consists of around 16,000 clones, with roughly 92% occurring once and the leading ten covering under 15%. Sequenced material: CD8+ T cells from blood. These TCRs come from a human donor in good health.

This chain connects TRBV11-2 to TRBJ2-7; 11 positions agree with TRBD1. After removal of 0 bases from V and 10 bases from J, the junction contained 8 bases not matched to a gene. The CDR3 extends over 15 amino acids. CDR1 and CDR2 from the germline V gene are SGHAT and FQNNGV. CDR3 DNA sequence: TGTGCCAGCAGCTTAGATCCCCGGACAGGGGGCCAACAGTACTTC. Amino acid sequence: CASSLDPRTGGQQYF.

The chain carries TRBV5-1 and TRBJ2-7; no clear D. CDR1 is SGHRS and CDR2 is YFSETQ in the germline V gene. CDR3 length: 12 amino acids. V dropped 0 bases and J dropped 6 bases, with 7 bases sitting between them. CDR3 bases: TGCGCCAGCAGCTTGGTTGGGCGCGAGCAGTACTTC. Amino acids: CASSLVGREQYF.

In its sample, this clone was seen a few times. The chain couples TRBV19 to TRBJ2-5; possible D gene TRBD2, 5 bases. This CDR3 has 15 amino acids. The germline V gene has CDR1 LNHDA and CDR2 SQIVND (reference sequence). V lost 5 bases and J 4 bases, leaving 17 bases between the germline ends. This CDR3 reads CASSPRGSSLETQYF. CDR3 bases: TGTGCCAGTAGTCCTCGGGGTAGCTCGTTAGAGACCCAGTACTTC.

V is TRBV5-6 and J is TRBJ2-7, with TRBD1 as a possible D gene (6 bases). Germline V gene data show CDR1 as SGHDT and CDR2 as YYEEEE. V lost 5 bases, J lost 0 bases, and 12 bases lay in between. The CDR3 covers 14 residues. Here the CDR3 DNA reads TGTGCCAGCAGTGCAGGGGCCAGCTCCTACGAGCAGTACTTC. It translates to CASSAGASSYEQYF.

V gene TRBV7-6 combines with J gene TRBJ2-1; D remains ambiguous. Between the trimmed V and J ends, which lost 2 bases and 2 bases, there was a span of 4 bases. The CDR3 consists of 13 residues. Germline V CDR1 and CDR2: SGHVS, FNYEAQ. The CDR3 DNA follows: TGTGCCAGCAGCTTATCCACCTACAATGAGCAGTTCTTC. Translating it yields CASSLSTYNEQFF.

The V and J genes are TRBV4-3 and TRBJ2-1; D is perhaps TRBD1 or TRBD2 (5 bases each). The V gene lost 5 bases and the J gene lost 9 bases, with 17 bases spanning the gap. Germline CDR1 LGHNA, CDR2 YSLEER. This CDR3 spans 14 amino acids. CDR3 coding DNA: TGCGCCAGCAGCACCTCGGTATCTGGGGGTGAGCAGTTCTTC. This gives the protein CASSTSVSGGEQFF.

The chain employs TRBV10-3 and TRBJ2-7; 11 bases match TRBD2. Trimming took 2 bases from V and 2 from J; bases not matched to a gene: 11. CDR3 size: 18 residues. Germline-derived CDR1 and CDR2 are ENHRY and SYGVKD. The DNA for the CDR3 is TGTGCCATCAGTGAGCCCACTTCAGCGGGACTAGCGGCCTACGAGCAGTACTTC. It translates to CAISEPTSAGLAAYEQYF.

This chain uses TRBV7-9 with TRBJ2-1; 7 nucleotides align to TRBD2. Per germline, CDR1 SEHNR and CDR2 FQNEAQ (reference sequence). V was pared by 5 bases and J by 6 bases, with 4 bases of the junction left unmatched. This CDR3 contains 13 residues. CDR3 in amino acids: CASSLGGGNEQFF. The DNA for the CDR3 is TGTGCCAGCAGCCTAGGCGGGGGCAATGAGCAGTTCTTC.

For this clone: Its ends do not fully match the called genes, so a read error is possible. This chain connects TRBV6-1 to TRBJ2-7; TRBD1 aligns across 7 bases. This CDR3 has 16 residues. From germline, CDR1 is MNHNS and CDR2 SASEGT. This chain's CDR3 is CASSEKGGHIEYEQHF. The DNA for the CDR3 is TGTGCCAGCAGTGAAAAAGGGGGCCATATTGAGTACGAGCAGCACTTC.

V is TRBV19 and J is TRBJ2-2; a weak D match, TRBD1 (5 bases). Between the trimmed V and J ends, which lost 6 bases and 0 bases, there was a span of 5 bases. The CDR3 extends over 13 amino acids. The germline V gene has CDR1 LNHDA and CDR2 SQIVND (reference sequence). CDR3 residues: CASRDTNTGELFF. CDR3 nucleotide sequence: TGTGCCAGTAGGGACACGAACACCGGGGAGCTGTTTTTT.

The chain recombines TRBV9 with TRBJ1-1; the D gene is possibly TRBD1 (5 bases). Trimming left V 1 base short and J 4 bases short, with 11 bases between. CDR3 length: 14 amino acids. Germline V gene sequence: CDR1 SGDLS, CDR2 YYNGEE. CDR3 nucleotides: TGTGCCAGCAGCGTATCAGGGCCGGGCACTGAAGCTTTCTTT. Translated: CASSVSGPGTEAFF.

CDR3 sequence: CAWRRSRDTEAFF. In nucleotides, the CDR3 is TGTGCCTGGAGGAGGAGCAGGGACACTGAAGCTTTCTTT. The V call is TRBV30, the J call TRBJ1-1; perhaps TRBD1 as D (5 bases). The CDR3 has 13 residues. The germline CDR1 and CDR2 sequences are GTSNPN and SVGIG (reference sequence). Trimming removed 3 bases at V and 3 bases at J, with 11 bases between.

This rearrangement joins TRBV9 to TRBJ2-2, with TRBD2 as a possible D gene (5 bases). V was pared by 3 bases and J by 5 bases, with 8 bases between. Germline CDR1 SGDLS, CDR2 YYNGEE. This CDR3 has 13 amino acids. This CDR3 is CASSETGTGELFF. CDR3 in DNA: TGTGCCAGCAGCGAAACGGGGACCGGGGAGCTGTTTTTT.

J is TRBJ1-1 and V is TRBV19, with a weak D call TRBD1 (5 bases). This CDR3 spans 14 amino acids. The germline V gene encodes CDR1 LNHDA and CDR2 SQIVND (reference sequence). Trimming left V 3 bases short and J 5 bases short, with 13 bases between. Written as DNA, the CDR3 is TGTGCCAGTAGTATCTACGGGGCCGGAACTGAAGCTTTCTTT. This codes for CASSIYGAGTEAFF. Full variable domain (remainder filled in from reference TRBV19 and TRBJ1-1): DGGITQSPKYLFRKEGQNVTLSCEQNLNHDAMYWYRQDPGQGLRLIYYSQIVNDFQKGDIAEGYSVSREKKESFPLTVTSAQKNPTAFYLCASSIYGAGTEAFFGQGTRLTVV.

The rearrangement links TRBV4-1 to TRBJ2-6; D unresolved. V lost 3 bases to trimming and J lost 3 bases, with 12 bases between them. The CDR3 has 16 residues. CDR1 is MGHRA and CDR2 is YSYEKL in the germline V gene. CDR3 loop: CASSHSSVGGANVLTF. The CDR3 DNA reads as TGCGCCAGCAGCCATAGTTCGGTTGGTGGGGCCAACGTCCTGACTTTC.

The V gene is TRBV30, the J gene TRBJ1-5; perhaps TRBD1 as D (5 bases). V was cut by 2 bases and J by 8 bases, with 19 bases left in between. The germline V gene encodes CDR1 GTSNPN and CDR2 SVGIG (reference sequence). This CDR3 region has 15 residues. The CDR3 spells CAWSRGTGVNKPQHF. The CDR3, as DNA: TGTGCCTGGAGTCGGGGGACCGGAGTAAACAAGCCCCAGCATTTT. The entire variable domain, with the rest obtained from reference TRBV30 and TRBJ1-5, is as follows: SQTIHQWPATLVQPVGSPLSLECTVEGTSNPNLYWYRQAAGRGLQLLFYSVGIGQISSEVPQNLSASRPQDRQFILSSKKLLLSDSGFYLCAWSRGTGVNKPQHFGDGTRLSIL.

This chain uses TRBV9 with TRBJ2-2; 10 positions agree with TRBD2. Trimming removed 1 base from V and 3 bases from J; junction bases left unmatched: 0. CDR3 size: 15 residues. Germline assignment: CDR1 SGDLS and CDR2 YYNGEE. The CDR3 protein is CASSVLAGDTGELFF. The CDR3 DNA is TGTGCCAGCAGCGTACTAGCGGGGGACACCGGGGAGCTGTTTTTT.

The chain recombines TRBV27 with TRBJ1-6, with D tentatively TRBD1 (5 bases). This CDR3 is built from 17 residues. CDR1 is MNHEY, CDR2 SMNVEV, per germline (reference sequence). Trimming removed 4 bases from V and 4 bases from J, with 17 bases in between. The DNA for the CDR3 is TGTGCCAGCAGTTACGACAGCCGGGGGGTATATAATTCACCCCTCCACTTT. Its translation is CASSYDSRGVYNSPLHF.

The gene calls are TRBV14 and TRBJ1-1; TRBD1 agrees at 7 bases. Germline loops: CDR1 SGHDN, CDR2 FVKESK. This CDR3 region has 14 residues. V shed 2 bases and J 10 bases; nucleotides not matched to a gene: 10. DNA of the CDR3: TGTGCCAGCAGCCAACTGCGGGACAGAACAGGAGCTTTCTTT. This codes for CASSQLRDRTGAFF.

This rearrangement joins TRBV18 to TRBJ2-1; no clear D gene. V was trimmed by 3 bases and J by 8 bases, leaving 14 bases between them. This CDR3 is built from 14 residues. Germline lookup yields CDR1 KGHSH and CDR2 LQKENI. CDR3 in amino acids: CASSPLWVLDEQFF. CDR3 sequence (DNA): TGTGCCAGCTCACCTCTCTGGGTCCTGGATGAGCAGTTCTTC.

The rearrangement joins TRBV7-2 to TRBJ1-2; D is unclear. Deletions cut 3 bases from V and 4 bases from J, with 9 bases between. The CDR3 consists of 13 residues. The germline CDR1 and CDR2 sequences are SGHTA and FQGNSA. The CDR3 region has the DNA TGTGCCAGCAGCTTGGGAGGTGCCTATGGCTACACCTTC. Translated: CASSLGGAYGYTF.

The chain links TRBV4-1 to TRBJ2-5; 10 bases match TRBD2. Per germline, CDR1 MGHRA and CDR2 YSYEKL. V shed 0 bases and J 3 bases; nucleotides not matched to a gene: 7. CDR3 length equals 17 residues. The CDR3 loop reads CASSQDRRLAGEETQYF. The DNA of the CDR3 is TGCGCCAGCAGCCAAGATCGGAGGCTAGCGGGGGAAGAGACCCAGTACTTC.